What follows describes a single TCR beta chain. This specimen belongs to a study of blood T cell repertoires in COVID-19. Study context: Spain, Italy and the United States supplied samples that represented acute and convalescent COVID-19. Sources were T cells, B-cell-depleted T cells, or PBMCs; the material itself was cDNA or gDNA.

Per the authors' pipeline: Researchers report that nucleated cell counts were estimated from reference gene primer amplification. Sequencing used immunoSEQ multiplex PCR; TCRdb keeps in-frame clones, though not all of them. V, J and clone size were drawn from that table, and D and trimming were deduced from the DNA. The sample shows roughly 250,000 clones, roughly 80% of them seen only once. CDR1 and CDR2 from the germline V gene are MNHEY and SVGAGI. The CDR3 covers 14 residues. V shed 6 bases, J shed 0 bases, and the junction held 4 bases outside the gene matches. This chain links TRBV6-5 with TRBJ2-7, with TRBD2 identical over 8 bases. The source material was peripheral blood. The source is a woman aged 35 to 49 with active or convalescent COVID-19. The CDR3 is CASRRTSSSYEQYF. The CDR3 nucleotides are TGTGCCAGCAGGCGGACTAGCAGCTCCTACGAGCAGTACTTC.